The 12 T cell receptor beta chains presented below share a single source sample, sequenced in a study of blood T cell repertoires in COVID-19. Data came from immunoSEQ multiplex PCR; TCRdb stores just in-frame clones and leaves some out. This repertoire shows about 400,000 clones, 70% to 90% found once; its top ten account for roughly 2%. Source material: PBMCs or T cells enriched from blood (not recorded which). The source is a man aged 35 to 55 in a cohort exposed to, infected with or recovered from COVID-19 (not recorded which).

The chain employs TRBV6-1 and TRBJ2-7; D is uncertain. Trimming removed 3 bases at V and 3 bases at J, with 6 bases between. CDR3 size: 12 residues. Germline assignment: CDR1 MNHNS and CDR2 SASEGT. CDR3: CASSDPVYEQYF. In DNA form, the CDR3 reads TGTGCCAGCAGTGATCCGGTCTACGAGCAGTACTTC.

Regarding this clone: The junction differs from germline at one of its ends, possibly a read error. The V and J genes are TRBV27 and TRBJ2-1; 8 bases match TRBD1. The CDR3 loop spans 13 amino acids. Per the germline V gene, CDR1 is MNHEY and CDR2 is SMNVEV (reference sequence). The CDR3 here is CASRLQGVPFLIF. DNA of the CDR3: TGTGCCAGCAGGCTACAGGGGGTCCCCTTTTTGATCTTC.

This clone was detected only a few times. The chain recombines TRBV19 with TRBJ2-1; D is unresolved. V was trimmed by 5 bases and J by 8 bases, leaving 10 bases between them. CDR1 and CDR2 from the germline V gene are LNHDA and SQIVND (reference sequence). This CDR3 has 12 amino acids. CDR3 protein: CASSLRTDEQFF. The CDR3 DNA reads as TGTGCCAGTAGTCTTCGAACGGATGAGCAGTTCTTC.

J is TRBJ2-1 and V is TRBV11-3; 7 bases map to TRBD2. The junction had 11 bases not matched to a gene; V was cut back by 3 bases and J by 0 bases. CDR1 and CDR2 (germline): SGHNT, YENEEA. The CDR3 has 18 residues. The CDR3 loop is CASSFALASGHSYNEQFF. CDR3 nucleotide sequence: TGTGCCAGCAGCTTCGCCCTCGCTAGCGGACACTCCTACAATGAGCAGTTCTTC.

The chain uses TRBV2 and TRBJ1-5; D might be TRBD1 (6 bases). The germline gives CDR1 SNHLY, CDR2 FYNNEI. Trimming took 1 base from V and 0 from J, leaving 7 bases between them. The CDR3 is 15 residues long. Written as DNA, the CDR3 is TGTGCCAGCAGTGAAGGGACAGATAGCAATCAGCCCCAGCATTTT. This encodes CASSEGTDSNQPQHF.

This clone has just one count. V usage is TRBV5-4 and J usage is TRBJ2-7, with D perhaps TRBD1 (5 bases). The CDR3 sequence is 13 residues long. The V end was cut by 0 bases, the J end by 3 bases, with 7 bases between. Germline V lookup: CDR1 SGHNT, CDR2 YYREEE (reference sequence). As DNA, the CDR3 is TGTGCCAGCAGCTTGGGGACAATCTACGAGCAGTACTTC. It codes for CASSLGTIYEQYF.

The V call is TRBV5-1, the J call TRBJ2-7, with TRBD1 matching 7 bases. Per the germline V gene, CDR1 is SGHRS and CDR2 is YFSETQ. The CDR3 has 13 residues. The J segment lost 3 bases and the V segment lost 4 bases, leaving 4 bases of the junction unmatched. CDR3 in amino acids: CASSADRVYEQYF. The CDR3 DNA follows: TGCGCCAGCAGCGCTGACAGGGTCTACGAGCAGTACTTC. The variable domain in full, completed from reference TRBV5-1 and TRBJ2-7, reads KAGVTQTPRYLIKTRGQQVTLSCSPISGHRSVSWYQQTPGQGLQFLFEYFSETQRNKGNFPGRFSGRQFSNSRSEMNVSTLELGDSALYLCASSADRVYEQYFGPGTRLTVT.

This chain uses TRBV10-2 with TRBJ1-1; D unclear. Trimming stripped 1 base from V and 3 bases from J, with 9 bases between. The CDR3 totals 14 residues. Germline V gene sequence: CDR1 WSHSY, CDR2 SAAADI. Written as DNA, the CDR3 is TGCGCCAGCAGTGAGTTTGCGGTTTACACTGAAGCTTTCTTT. As protein: CASSEFAVYTEAFF.

The V and J genes are TRBV10-1 and TRBJ1-1, with TRBD1 identical over 7 bases. Germline CDR1 WNHNN, CDR2 SYGVQD (reference sequence). After removal of 3 bases from V and 5 bases from J, the junction contained 9 bases not matched to a gene. The CDR3 consists of 15 residues. The chain's CDR3 is CASSERNRGGTEAFF. CDR3 bases: TGCGCCAGCAGTGAAAGAAACAGGGGAGGAACTGAAGCTTTCTTT.

This rearrangement joins TRBV30 to TRBJ1-1; 9 bases map to TRBD1. The CDR3 has 12 amino acids. Germline V CDR1 and CDR2: GTSNPN, SVGIG (reference sequence). The junction had 5 bases not matched to a gene; V was cut back by 8 bases and J by 4 bases. In nucleotides, the CDR3 is TGTGCCCGGGACAGGGCTCGCACTGAAGCTTTCTTT. Its protein product is CARDRARTEAFF.

V gene TRBV7-8 combines with J gene TRBJ2-3; D not certain. In germline, CDR1 is SGHVS, CDR2 FQNEAQ. This CDR3 contains 13 residues. The V gene lost 2 bases and the J gene lost 7 bases, with 10 bases spanning the gap. As DNA, the CDR3 is TGTGCCAGCAGCTTAAGTGAGCCCTATACGCAGTATTTT. Residues: CASSLSEPYTQYF.

V is TRBV5-5 and J is TRBJ2-1; 9 nucleotides match TRBD1. The ends lost 0 bases at V and 5 bases at J; junction bases unmatched: 3. The length of the CDR3 is 15 residues. The germline V gene has CDR1 SGHKS and CDR2 YYEKEE (reference sequence). CDR3 protein: CASSLGGQGNNEQFF. The CDR3 coding sequence is TGTGCCAGCAGCTTGGGGGGACAGGGAAACAATGAGCAGTTCTTC.